The 8 T cell receptor beta chains listed next were all sequenced from one sample in a study of control samples from healthy donors and cancer patients. Profiling relied on immunoSEQ multiplex PCR, and the TCRdb table lists in-frame clones only, not all of them. The repertoire holds about 410,000 clones, with 75% to 95% as singletons. What was sequenced was PBMCs. The receptors were gathered from a man aged 40-49 years with head and neck cancer.

J is TRBJ2-1 and V is TRBV6-2 or TRBV6-3; no clear D. Germline lookup yields CDR1 MNHEY and CDR2 SVGEGT. CDR3 length equals 12 residues. V lost 4 bases, J lost 8 bases, and 9 bases lay in between. CDR3 sequence: CASSFYIYEQFF. CDR3 nucleotides: TGTGCCAGCAGTTTTTACATCTATGAGCAGTTCTTC.

The chain joins TRBV9 to TRBJ1-1; D gene unclear. The CDR3 extends over 13 amino acids. V was trimmed by 3 bases and J by 1 base, leaving 7 bases between them. Germline lookup yields CDR1 SGDLS and CDR2 YYNGEE. Here the CDR3 reads CASSADKNTEAFF. CDR3 coding DNA: TGTGCCAGCAGCGCCGACAAGAACACTGAAGCTTTCTTT. Full variable domain (rest looked up from reference TRBV9 and TRBJ1-1): DSGVTQTPKHLITATGQRVTLRCSPRSGDLSVYWYQQSLDQGLQFLIQYYNGEERAKGNILERFSAQQFPDLHSELNLSSLELGDSALYFCASSADKNTEAFFGQGTRLTVV.

In the case of this clone: Within the sample, other DNA sequences also encode this same CDR3. In nucleotides, the CDR3 is TGTGCCAGCTCACCGGGCAGAATTAATGAAAAACTGTTTTTT. Translating gives CASSPGRINEKLFF. This chain links TRBV18 with TRBJ1-4, with D unclear. Germline lookup yields CDR1 KGHSH and CDR2 LQKENI. This CDR3 comprises 14 residues. V lost 3 bases and J 4 bases, leaving 9 bases between the germline ends.

Points on this clone: The junction shows a germline mismatch at one end, possibly a read error. The chain is built from TRBV28 and TRBJ1-2; 12 bases fit TRBD1. The length of the CDR3 is 15 residues. Germline V gene lookup returns CDR1 MDHEN and CDR2 SYDVKM. CDR3 amino acids: CASTLGGTGGSGYTF. The CDR3 region has the DNA TGTGCCAGCACTTTAGGGGGGACAGGGGGCTCTGGCTACACCTTC.

The rearrangement joins TRBV28 to TRBJ1-2, with D tentatively TRBD1 (6 bases). The V end was cut by 2 bases, the J end by 8 bases, with 27 bases between. The CDR3 length is 18 residues. Per the germline V gene, CDR1 is MDHEN and CDR2 is SYDVKM. CDR3 coding DNA: TGTGCCAGCAGTTTAAGTTACCAACGACAGGCCCCTTCGGGAGGCTACACCTTC. It yields the protein CASSLSYQRQAPSGGYTF.

The chain has TRBV28 and TRBJ2-2; D remains ambiguous. There are 13 residues in the CDR3. V was trimmed by 5 bases and J by 4 bases, leaving 8 bases between them. Germline values: CDR1 MDHEN, CDR2 SYDVKM. The CDR3 bases are TGTGCCAGCAGTCTCCCCGCCACCGGGGAGCTGTTTTTT. Amino acids: CASSLPATGELFF.

The chain combines TRBV5-4 with TRBJ1-3; no reliable D call. Trimming removed 2 bases at V and 2 bases at J, with 8 bases between. The CDR3 has 14 amino acids. Germline V gene lookup returns CDR1 SGHNT and CDR2 YYREEE (reference sequence). CDR3 region: CASSFLEAGNTIYF. Here the CDR3 DNA reads TGTGCCAGCAGCTTCTTAGAGGCTGGAAACACCATATATTTT.

This rearrangement joins TRBV7-2 to TRBJ2-2; the D is unclear. This CDR3 contains 13 residues. Germline V gene data show CDR1 as SGHTA and CDR2 as FQGNSA. V dropped 2 bases and J dropped 2 bases, with 3 bases sitting between them. The DNA of the CDR3 is TGTGCCAGCAGCTTACCCAACACCGGGGAGCTGTTTTTT. Its translation is CASSLPNTGELFF.